This record concerns one TCR beta chain sequence. Its cognate antigen is unknown. MiXCR, run by TCRdb on the RACE reads, gives a single entry per CDR3 protein. This table holds around 92,000 distinct CDR3 sequences, under 14% found once. This record comes from a study of human T cells and chemical hapten exposure. Findings and caveats of the study: Expanded TCRs formed significantly more large CDR3 similarity clusters than controls.

Time point reported: pre-sensitization, week 0. As for treatment: therapeutic diphenylcyclopropenone sensitization with weekly scalp DPC. From whole blood left unfractionated, total RNA was extracted. This specimen consisted of whole blood, obtained in connection with sensitization to the hapten diphenylcyclopropenone (DPC). The sequence was collected from a woman aged 55-69 years with alopecia areata. Some clones in this sample may be carry-over from other donors' samples.

CDR3 loop: CASSSPGVGNNEQFF. The CDR3 DNA follows: TGTGCCAGCAGTTCCCCTGGGGTGGGAAACAATGAGCAGTTCTTC. The V gene is TRBV12-3 or TRBV12-4, the J gene TRBJ2-1; no definite D call. Trimming left V 4 bases short and J 5 bases short, with 15 bases between. The CDR3 extends over 15 amino acids.